This T cell receptor (beta chain) is from a study of PD-L1 blockade in urothelial cancer. Looked up from germline, CDR1 is LGHNA and CDR2 is YNFKEQ. Germline trimming cut 4 bases from V and 2 bases from J; bases unmatched to any gene: 6. CDR3 length: 17 residues. Note on this clone: Its target is unknown.

Study-wide results and limits: Below-median TCR clonality that was measured in pretreatment blood predicted better survival.

TCRdb's table, derived via immunoSEQ multiplex PCR, lists solely in-frame clones and lacks some. This sample yields roughly 90,000 clones, of which 90% are seen a single time; 8% to 10% belongs to the top ten. This sequence joins TRBV4-2 and TRBJ2-3, with TRBD2 identical over 13 bases. The TCR originated in a man aged 55 to 70 with urothelial cancer. The source material was PBMCs, sampled around atezolizumab (anti-PD-L1) treatment. CDR3 in DNA: TGTGCCAGCAGCCCCCAAACTAGCGGGGGGGCCACAGATACGCAGTATTTT. Protein: CASSPQTSGGATDTQYF.